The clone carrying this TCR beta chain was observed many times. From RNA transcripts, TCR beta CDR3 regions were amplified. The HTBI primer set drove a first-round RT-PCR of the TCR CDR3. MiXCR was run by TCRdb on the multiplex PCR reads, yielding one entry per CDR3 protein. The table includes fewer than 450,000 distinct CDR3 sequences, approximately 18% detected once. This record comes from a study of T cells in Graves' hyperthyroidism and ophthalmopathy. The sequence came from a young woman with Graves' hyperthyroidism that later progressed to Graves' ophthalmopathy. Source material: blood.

The CDR3 loop reads CASRRHRDRGNQPQHF. As DNA, the CDR3 is TGTGCCAGCAGGCGACACCGGGACAGGGGCAATCAGCCCCAGCATTTT. This rearrangement joins TRBV12-3 or TRBV12-4 to TRBJ1-5, with 9 nucleotides matching TRBD1. This CDR3 is 16 amino acids long. V shed 6 bases, J shed 2 bases, and the junction held 8 bases outside the gene matches.